This T cell receptor (beta chain) was obtained from a study of T cell responses to AZD1222 COVID-19 vaccine (dated by TCRdb to the early 2020s). At the level of the whole study: A total of just over 230 trial participants underwent TCR sequencing, of whom approximately 210 received two doses of AZD1222 and about 26 received two doses of the MenACWY control vaccine. Trial participants were enrolled into age subgroups of 18-55, 56-69 and 70-plus years, which contained 148, 28 and 57 TCR-sequenced participants, respectively.

The CDR3 regions of human TCRbeta chains were analyzed by immunosequencing. The authors' analysis ran thus. Repertoire TCRs were checked for matches against a reference library of SARS-CoV-2-specific TCRs that had been generated using the MIRA antigen-specificity platform. Breadth meant the fraction of unique TCRs that were SARS-CoV-2-associated, whereas depth meant the fraction of total T cells that were SARS-CoV-2-associated. Each spike-specific TCR was assigned to its reactive spike region and to a CD4 or CD8 class using the MIRA data. Log10-transformed breadth and depth values were compared by one-way ANOVA with Sidak's multiple comparisons tests. TCRdb took this table from immuneACCESS and kept in-frame rearrangements with V and J called. Such tables lack part of the clones; where checked against another copy, unresolved V genes explain under half of the gap, and the rest is unexplained. That table furnishes V, J and clone size, whereas the DNA furnished D and trimming. This sample is represented by more than 140,000 clones; about nine tenths of them were singletons. The leading ten clones occupy 3% to 3.5% of the sample.

With regard to this clone: Its binding antigen is unknown. No base quality values were provided; no much bigger clone lies one nucleotide off.

The sample's time point label, decoded: baseline before first vaccination. Taken with the paper, the label for treatment or condition translates to: meningococcal conjugate vaccine given as trial control. Vaccinee samples came from UK trials COV001 and COV002, including a single-blind randomized controlled phase 2/3 trial of AZD1222 (ChAdOx1 nCoV-19) in healthy adults. For TCRbeta chain sequencing, PBMC samples from trial participants were taken at day 0 and at day 28 after the second dose. General conclusions and limits of the study: Participants were mostly white British, with more females than males. The authors suggested clonal diversity may have been underestimated. Nearly half of unique spike-specific TCRs reportedly recognized epitopes outside regions mutated in the B.1.351 and B.1.1.7 variants. Conclusions about previously exposed vaccinees are limited, since just 6 or 7 AZD1222 recipients were seropositive for SARS-CoV-2 at baseline. No day 14 peak-response samples were available, so repertoires were characterized only after the peak T cell response. The 56-69-year group was small, and its depth increase did not reach significance, likely because of low power. After two AZD1222 doses, spike-specific TCR breadth and depth were significantly higher than at day 0 and than in MenACWY recipients. Vaccine-associated CD4 TCRs spanned the whole spike protein, with dominant responses in regions 160-218 and 743-854.

There are 13 amino acids in the CDR3, from cysteine to phenylalanine inclusive. CDR3 DNA is the only sequence kept; it has 39 bases, read in frame from the first base. The germline V gene (reference sequence) specifies GTSNPN as CDR1 and SVGIG as CDR2. At the junction V is shortened by 3 bases and J by 4 bases, with 7 bases in between. The rearrangement combines TRBV30 with TRBJ1-6, and the D gene may be TRBD1, 5 bases matching. The sample was peripheral blood, taken on day 0 of MenACWY control vaccination. This TCR was sampled from an adult in good health. The CDR3 protein: CAWRAGYNSPLHF. The DNA is as follows: TGTGCCTGGAGGGCAGGGTATAATTCACCCCTCCACTTT.